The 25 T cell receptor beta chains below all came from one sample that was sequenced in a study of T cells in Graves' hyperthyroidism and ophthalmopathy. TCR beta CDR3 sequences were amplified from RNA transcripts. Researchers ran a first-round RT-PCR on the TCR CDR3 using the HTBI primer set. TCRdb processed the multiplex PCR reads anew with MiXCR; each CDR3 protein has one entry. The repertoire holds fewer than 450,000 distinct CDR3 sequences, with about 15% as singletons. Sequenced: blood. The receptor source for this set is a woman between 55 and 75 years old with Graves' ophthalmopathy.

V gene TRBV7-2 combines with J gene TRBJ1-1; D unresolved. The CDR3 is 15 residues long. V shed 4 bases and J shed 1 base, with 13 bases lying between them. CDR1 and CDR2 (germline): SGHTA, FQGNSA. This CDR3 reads CASSWAVRGNTEAFF. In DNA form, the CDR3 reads TGTGCCAGCAGCTGGGCTGTCCGGGGGAACACTGAAGCTTTCTTT.

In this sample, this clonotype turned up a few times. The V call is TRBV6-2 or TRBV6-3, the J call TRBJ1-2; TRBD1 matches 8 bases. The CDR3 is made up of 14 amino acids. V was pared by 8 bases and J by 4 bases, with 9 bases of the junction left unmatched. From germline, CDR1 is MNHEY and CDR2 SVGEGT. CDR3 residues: CASLLAGGGYGYTF. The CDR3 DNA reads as TGTGCCAGCCTCTTGGCAGGGGGCGGCTATGGCTACACCTTC.

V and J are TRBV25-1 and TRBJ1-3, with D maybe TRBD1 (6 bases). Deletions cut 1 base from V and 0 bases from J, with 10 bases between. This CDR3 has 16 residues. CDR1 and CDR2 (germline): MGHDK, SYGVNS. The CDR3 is CASSESGTNSGNTIYF. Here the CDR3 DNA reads TGTGCCAGCAGTGAATCGGGGACAAACTCTGGAAACACCATATATTTT. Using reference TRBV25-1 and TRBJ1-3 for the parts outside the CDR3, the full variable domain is EADIYQTPRYLVIGTGKKITLECSQTMGHDKMYWYQQDPGMELHLIHYSYGVNSTEKGDLSSESTVSRIRTEHFPLTLESARPSHTSQYLCASSESGTNSGNTIYFGEGSWLTVV.

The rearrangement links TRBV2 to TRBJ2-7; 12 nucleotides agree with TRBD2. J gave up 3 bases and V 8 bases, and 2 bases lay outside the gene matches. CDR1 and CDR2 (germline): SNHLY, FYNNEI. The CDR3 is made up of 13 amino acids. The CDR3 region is CASELAGGYEQYF. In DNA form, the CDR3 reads TGTGCCAGCGAACTAGCGGGAGGCTACGAGCAGTACTTC.

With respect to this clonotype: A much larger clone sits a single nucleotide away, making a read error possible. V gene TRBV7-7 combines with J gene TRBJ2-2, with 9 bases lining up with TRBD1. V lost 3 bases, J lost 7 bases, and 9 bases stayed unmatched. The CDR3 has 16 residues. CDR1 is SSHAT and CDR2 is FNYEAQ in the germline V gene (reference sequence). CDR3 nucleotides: TGTGCCAGCAGCTTTGGGGACAGGGCTTACATCGGGGAGCTGTTTTTT. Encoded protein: CASSFGDRAYIGELFF.

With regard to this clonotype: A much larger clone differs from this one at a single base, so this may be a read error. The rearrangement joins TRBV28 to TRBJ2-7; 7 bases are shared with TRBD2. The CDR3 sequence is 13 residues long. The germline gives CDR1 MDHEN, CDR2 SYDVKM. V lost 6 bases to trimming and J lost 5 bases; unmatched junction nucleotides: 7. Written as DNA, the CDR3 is TGTGCCAGCAGGTCTAGCGGAGACGACGAGCAGTACTTC. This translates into CASRSSGDDEQYF.

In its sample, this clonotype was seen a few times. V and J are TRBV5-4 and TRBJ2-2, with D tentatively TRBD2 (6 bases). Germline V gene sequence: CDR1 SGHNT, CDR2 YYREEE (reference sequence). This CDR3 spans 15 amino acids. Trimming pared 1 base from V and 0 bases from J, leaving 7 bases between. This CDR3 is CASSLQRANTGELFF. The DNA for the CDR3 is TGTGCCAGCAGCTTGCAGCGGGCGAACACCGGGGAGCTGTTTTTT.

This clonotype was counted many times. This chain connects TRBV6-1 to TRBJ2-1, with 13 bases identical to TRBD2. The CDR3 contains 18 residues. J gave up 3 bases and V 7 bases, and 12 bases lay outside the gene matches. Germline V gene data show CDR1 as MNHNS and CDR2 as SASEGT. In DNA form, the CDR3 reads TGTGCCAGCACCGGCTCGACTAGCGGGAGGATAAACTACAATGAGCAGTTCTTC. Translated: CASTGSTSGRINYNEQFF.

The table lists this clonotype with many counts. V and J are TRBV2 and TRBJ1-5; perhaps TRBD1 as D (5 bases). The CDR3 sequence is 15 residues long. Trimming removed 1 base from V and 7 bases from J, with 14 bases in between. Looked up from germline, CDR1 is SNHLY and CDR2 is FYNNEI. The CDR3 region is CASSEEGGEGQPQHF. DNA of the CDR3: TGTGCCAGCAGTGAAGAAGGAGGGGAAGGCCAGCCCCAGCATTTT.

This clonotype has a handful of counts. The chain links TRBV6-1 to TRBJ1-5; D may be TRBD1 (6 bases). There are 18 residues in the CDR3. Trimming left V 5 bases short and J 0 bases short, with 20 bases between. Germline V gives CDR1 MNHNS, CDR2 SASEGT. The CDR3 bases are TGTGCCAGCAGTCCGCGGGGGGGCCAAGTTTATAGCAATCAGCCCCAGCATTTT. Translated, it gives CASSPRGGQVYSNQPQHF.

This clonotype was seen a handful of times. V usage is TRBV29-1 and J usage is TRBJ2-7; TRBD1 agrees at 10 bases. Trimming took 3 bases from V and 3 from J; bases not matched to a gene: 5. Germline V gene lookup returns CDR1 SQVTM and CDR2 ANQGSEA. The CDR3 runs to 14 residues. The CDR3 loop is CSVEKTGGGYEQYF. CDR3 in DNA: TGCAGCGTTGAGAAGACAGGGGGCGGCTACGAGCAGTACTTC.

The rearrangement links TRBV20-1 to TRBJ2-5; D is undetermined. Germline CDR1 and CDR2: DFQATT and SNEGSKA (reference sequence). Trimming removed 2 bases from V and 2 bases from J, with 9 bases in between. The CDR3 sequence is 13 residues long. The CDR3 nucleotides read TGCAGTGCTAGAATAATAGGACAAGAGACCCAGTACTTC. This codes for CSARIIGQETQYF.

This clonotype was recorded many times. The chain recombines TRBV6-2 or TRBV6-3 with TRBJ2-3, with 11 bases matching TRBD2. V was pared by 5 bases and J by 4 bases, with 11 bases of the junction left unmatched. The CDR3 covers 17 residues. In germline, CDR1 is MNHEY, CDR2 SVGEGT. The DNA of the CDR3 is TGTGCCAGCAGTCCCAATGTAGCGGGAGGGATTGCAGATACGCAGTATTTT. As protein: CASSPNVAGGIADTQYF.

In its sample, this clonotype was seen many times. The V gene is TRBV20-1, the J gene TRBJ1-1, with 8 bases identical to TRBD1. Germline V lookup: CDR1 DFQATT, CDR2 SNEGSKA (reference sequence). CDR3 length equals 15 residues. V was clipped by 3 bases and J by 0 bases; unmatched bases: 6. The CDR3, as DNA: TGCAGTGCTAGGGCCCAGGGACAGGTGAACACTGAAGCTTTCTTT. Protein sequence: CSARAQGQVNTEAFF.

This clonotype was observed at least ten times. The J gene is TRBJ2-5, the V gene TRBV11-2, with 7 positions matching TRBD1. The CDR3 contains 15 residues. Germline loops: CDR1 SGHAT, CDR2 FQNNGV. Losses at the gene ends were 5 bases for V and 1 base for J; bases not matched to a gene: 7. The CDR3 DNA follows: TGTGCCAGCAGCGGCCCCGGGACAGTCCAAGAGACCCAGTACTTC. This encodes CASSGPGTVQETQYF.

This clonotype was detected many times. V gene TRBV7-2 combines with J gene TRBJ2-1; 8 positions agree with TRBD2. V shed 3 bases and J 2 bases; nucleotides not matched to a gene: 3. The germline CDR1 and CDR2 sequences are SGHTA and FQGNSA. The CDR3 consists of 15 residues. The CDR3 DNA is TGTGCCAGCAGCTTCCGCGGGGGGACCTACAATGAGCAGTTCTTC. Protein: CASSFRGGTYNEQFF.

The CDR3 protein is CASSYPLSGSRKFF. For the CDR3, the DNA is TGTGCCAGCAGTTACCCCCTCAGCGGGAGTAGGAAGTTCTTC. V is TRBV6-2 or TRBV6-3 and J is TRBJ2-1, with TRBD2 matching 8 bases. The CDR3 has 14 residues. Germline V lookup: CDR1 MNHEY, CDR2 SVGEGT. V lost 2 bases and J lost 14; bases outside the gene matches: 11.

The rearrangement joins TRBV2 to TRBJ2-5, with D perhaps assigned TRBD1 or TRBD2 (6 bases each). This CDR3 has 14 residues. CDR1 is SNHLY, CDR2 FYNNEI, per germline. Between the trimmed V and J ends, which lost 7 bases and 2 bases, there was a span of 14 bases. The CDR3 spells CASKGGGPQETQYF. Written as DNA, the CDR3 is TGTGCCAGCAAGGGGGGCGGGCCTCAAGAGACCCAGTACTTC.

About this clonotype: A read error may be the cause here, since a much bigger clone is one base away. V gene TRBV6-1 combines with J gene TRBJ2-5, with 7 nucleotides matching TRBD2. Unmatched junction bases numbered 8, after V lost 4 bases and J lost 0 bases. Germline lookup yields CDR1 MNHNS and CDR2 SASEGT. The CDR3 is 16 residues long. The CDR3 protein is CASSAGRTANQETQYF. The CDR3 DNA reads TGTGCCAGCAGTGCCGGGAGGACGGCGAACCAAGAGACCCAGTACTTC.

Here the CDR3 reads CSVEKGSGTDTQYF. Here the CDR3 DNA reads TGCAGCGTTGAAAAGGGCAGCGGCACAGATACGCAGTATTTT. This chain links TRBV29-1 with TRBJ2-3; D gene uncertain. V lost 2 bases, J lost 1 base, and 10 bases lay in between. The CDR3 is 14 residues long. Germline V gives CDR1 SQVTM, CDR2 ANQGSEA.

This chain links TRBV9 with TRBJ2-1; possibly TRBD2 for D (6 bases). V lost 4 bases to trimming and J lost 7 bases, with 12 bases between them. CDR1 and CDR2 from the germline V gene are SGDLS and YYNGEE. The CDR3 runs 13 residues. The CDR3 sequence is CASSPPGRNEQFF. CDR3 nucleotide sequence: TGTGCCAGCAGCCCCCCAGGGAGGAATGAGCAGTTCTTC.

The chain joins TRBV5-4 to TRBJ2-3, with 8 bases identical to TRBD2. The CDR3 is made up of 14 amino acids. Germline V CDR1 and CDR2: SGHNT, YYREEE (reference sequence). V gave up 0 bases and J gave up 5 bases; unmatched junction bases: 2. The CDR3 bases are TGTGCCAGCAGCTTGGAGCTAGCGGGAGATACGCAGTATTTT. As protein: CASSLELAGDTQYF. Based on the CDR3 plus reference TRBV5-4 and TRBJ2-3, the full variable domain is ETGVTQSPTHLIKTRGQQVTLRCSSQSGHNTVSWYQQALGQGPQFIFQYYREEENGRGNFPPRFSGLQFPNYSSELNVNALELDDSALYLCASSLELAGDTQYFGPGTRLTVL.

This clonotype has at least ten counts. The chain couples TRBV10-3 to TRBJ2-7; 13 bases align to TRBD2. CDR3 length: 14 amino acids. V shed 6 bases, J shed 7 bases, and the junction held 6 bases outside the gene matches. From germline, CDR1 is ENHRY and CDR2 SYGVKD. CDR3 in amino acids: CAISGLAGVSEQYF. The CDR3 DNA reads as TGTGCCATCAGCGGACTAGCGGGAGTGAGTGAGCAGTACTTC.

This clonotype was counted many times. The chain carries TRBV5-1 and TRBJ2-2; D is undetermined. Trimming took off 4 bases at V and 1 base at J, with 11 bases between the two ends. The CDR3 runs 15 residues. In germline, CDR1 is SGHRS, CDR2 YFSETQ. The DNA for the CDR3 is TGCGCCAGCAGCCTCTCCACACAGAACACCGGGGAGCTGTTTTTT. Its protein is CASSLSTQNTGELFF.

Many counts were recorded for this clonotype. CDR3 sequence reads: CAISRTGYEQYF. CDR3 DNA: TGTGCCATCAGCCGGACAGGCTACGAGCAGTACTTC. This chain links TRBV10-3 with TRBJ2-7, with 7 bases identical to TRBD1. Germline V gene sequence: CDR1 ENHRY, CDR2 SYGVKD. CDR3 size: 12 residues. J lost 3 bases, V lost 6 bases, and 2 bases had no gene match.